These T cell receptor beta chains were read from a single sample in a study of shared clonotypes between healthy human individuals. TCRdb's copy holds only in-frame clones and misses some; the assay was immunoSEQ multiplex PCR. The profile shows roughly 2.6 million clones, about 92% of them singletons. Sample: naive CD4+ T cells sorted from blood. Receptor source: a young man in good health. Both conserved end residues are part of each CDR3. The D gene is left open where the match is weak.

J	V	D	DNA	CDR3
TRBJ1-6	TRBV25-1	TRBD1	TGTGCCAGCAGTGATTACGACAGGGGGTTCAATTCACCCCTCCACTTT	CASSDYDRGFNSPLHF
TRBJ2-4	TRBV7-2	.	TGTGCCAGCAGCTTAGTCAGGGCCACCAAAAACATTCAGTACTTC	CASSLVRATKNIQYF
TRBJ2-2	TRBV5-1	.	TGCGCCAGCAGCCTAGGTGGGGGCAGACCGAACACCGGGGAGCTGTTTTTT	CASSLGGGRPNTGELFF
TRBJ2-7	TRBV7-2	.	TGTGCCAGCGGGGGGGGCCGGTACGAGCAGTACTTC	CASGGGRYEQYF
TRBJ2-7	TRBV5-1	.	TGCGCCAGCAGCTCGAACGGAGGTCCCTACGAGCAGTACTTC	CASSSNGGPYEQYF
TRBJ1-4	TRBV2	TRBD1	TGTGCCAGCAGCGCCGACAGGGTCTCCGTTTCTGAAAAACTGTTTTTT	CASSADRVSVSEKLFF
TRBJ2-5	TRBV5-6	.	TGTGCCAGCAGCTGGGGAGTGGAAGAGACCCAGTACTTC	CASSWGVEETQYF
TRBJ1-1	TRBV2	TRBD1	TGTGCCAGCAGCCGGACAGGGGGCGTTAACACTGAAGCTTTCTTT	CASSRTGGVNTEAFF
TRBJ2-7	TRBV4-2	.	TGTGCCAGCAGCGGGGACCCCTCCTACGAGCAGTACTTC	CASSGDPSYEQYF
TRBJ1-5	TRBV5-4	.	TGTGCCAGCAGCTTGGGGACACAACCTAATCAGCCCCAGCATTTT	CASSLGTQPNQPQHF